This entry lists 2 T cell receptor beta chains sequenced from one sample in a study of circulating CD8 cells and anti-PD-1 response in melanoma. Live CD3+CD8+TCRalphabeta+ cells were sorted into four subsets by PD-1 and/or TIGIT. Using around 14 ng of total RNA, TCR libraries were made with the QIAseq Immune Repertoire TCR panel. TCRdb passed the reads through MiXCR, listing each CDR3 protein once. Here the sample spans 350 to 550 distinct CDR3 sequences, under 8.5% being singletons. The material sequenced was CD8+ T cells from PBMCs, taken at baseline or after one month of anti-PD-1 therapy (not recorded which). These TCRs come from a human donor with melanoma.

This clonotype was counted a few times. The rearrangement links TRBV14 to TRBJ2-1; the match to TRBD2 covers 7 bases. V was clipped by 0 bases and J by 5 bases; unmatched bases: 4. Germline V gene lookup returns CDR1 SGHDN and CDR2 FVKESK. This CDR3 contains 15 residues. CDR3 amino acids: CASSQESAGDNEQFF. The CDR3 region has the DNA TGTGCCAGCAGCCAAGAATCGGCGGGAGACAATGAGCAGTTCTTC. Full variable domain (remainder filled in from reference TRBV14 and TRBJ2-1): EAGVTQFPSHSVIEKGQTVTLRCDPISGHDNLYWYRRVMGKEIKFLLHFVKESKQDESGMPNNRFLAERTGGTYSTLKVQPAELEDSGVYFCASSQESAGDNEQFFGPGTRLTVL.

This clonotype is large within its sample. The V gene is TRBV6-2 or TRBV6-3, the J gene TRBJ2-7; D possibly uses TRBD1 or TRBD2 (5 bases each). The V end was cut by 7 bases, the J end by 2 bases, with 12 bases between. Germline CDR1 is MNHEY and CDR2 is SVGEGT. The CDR3 has 13 amino acids. CDR3 nucleotides: TGTGCCAGCACCGACTGGGGACCCTACGAGCAGTACTTC. Amino acid sequence: CASTDWGPYEQYF.